This T cell receptor beta chain was identified in a study of shared clonotypes between healthy human individuals. Study information: Serving as donors were two women and a few men, whose ages spanned 18 to 49.

The assay was carried out at the deep level. Scientists sequenced DNA from unsorted PBMC on ten immunoSEQ deep assay plates. Per the original data handling: Junction-only sequences produced by ImmunoSEQ had no quality scores, so filtering differed. Only in-frame clones appear in the TCRdb table, and some are missing; sequencing was by immunoSEQ multiplex PCR. V and J calls and clone size come straight from that table; D and trimming were deduced from the DNA. Among 400,000 to 500,000 clones listed, about 82% were seen once. From germline, CDR1 is MGHRA and CDR2 YSYEKL. The CDR3 runs 13 residues. On this clone: Relative to the germline gene, one junction end is altered; a read error may explain this.

The chain links TRBV4-1 to TRBJ2-1; D is perhaps TRBD2 (5 bases). The sample was PBMCs. The clonotype was recovered from a woman in her thirties or forties in good health. Some clones in this sample may be carry-over from other donors' samples. DNA for the CDR3: TGCGCCAGCAGCCAAGATCTCGACTATAAGGTACTCTTC. This codes for CASSQDLDYKVLF.